The 24 T cell receptor beta chains below come from one sample, sequenced in a study of T-cell memory formation after mild COVID-19. TCRdb called the 5' RACE reads again in MiXCR, with one record for every CDR3 protein. The sample has about 180,000 distinct CDR3 sequences, 15% to 20% seen once. Input material: PBMCs or a T cell subset sorted from them (not recorded which). These receptors came from a man between 18 and 29 years old who had mild COVID-19 (a few samples of this study predate the infection). Cell type and time point are not known.

The V and J genes are TRBV28 and TRBJ2-3, with D unresolved. CDR1 MDHEN and CDR2 SYDVKM come from the germline V gene. V lost 7 bases and J lost 3, with 11 bases in between. The CDR3 extends over 13 amino acids. CDR3 bases: TGTGCCAGCAACACGGAGAGTACAGATACGCAGTATTTT. Its protein is CASNTESTDTQYF.

This clonotype was counted a few times. The chain carries TRBV5-5 and TRBJ1-4; D unresolved. CDR1 SGHKS and CDR2 YYEKEE come from the germline V gene (reference sequence). Between the trimmed V and J ends, which lost 1 base and 8 bases, there was a span of 12 bases. CDR3 size: 14 residues. The CDR3 DNA follows: TGTGCCAGCAGCTTGTGGATCGTTCGGGAAAAACTGTTTTTT. Translating it yields CASSLWIVREKLFF.

There are many counts of this clonotype. The chain recombines TRBV28 with TRBJ2-3; no reliable D call. V gave up 6 bases and J gave up 0 bases, with 13 bases separating them. CDR3 length equals 15 residues. The germline V gene encodes CDR1 MDHEN and CDR2 SYDVKM. The CDR3 loop reads CASRHPELSTDTQYF. The CDR3 DNA is TGTGCCAGCAGACACCCAGAACTGAGCACAGATACGCAGTATTTT.

There are a few counts of this clonotype. The chain has TRBV12-3 or TRBV12-4 and TRBJ2-3; TRBD1 matches at 10 bases. The junction had 3 bases not matched to a gene; V was cut back by 5 bases and J by 4 bases. The CDR3 length is 14 residues. The CDR3 sequence is CASSRTGGADTQYF. CDR3 DNA: TGTGCCAGCAGTCGGACAGGGGGTGCAGATACGCAGTATTTT.

The rearrangement uses TRBV5-1 and TRBJ2-6; D may correspond to TRBD1 or TRBD2 (6 bases each). This CDR3 has 14 amino acids. Trimming pared 7 bases from V and 14 bases from J, leaving 22 bases between. Germline-derived CDR1 and CDR2 are SGHRS and YFSETQ. Here the CDR3 reads CASRQAGGANLLTF. For the CDR3, the DNA is TGCGCCAGCCGACAGGCCGGCGGGGCCAATCTCCTGACTTTC.

The CDR3 is CASSLDAQKTQYF. The CDR3 DNA reads TGCGCCAGCAGCCTCGACGCGCAGAAGACCCAGTACTTC. The V and J genes are TRBV5-1 and TRBJ2-5; D remains ambiguous. The V gene lost 4 bases and the J gene lost 6 bases, with 13 bases spanning the gap. The CDR3 consists of 13 residues. Germline V gives CDR1 SGHRS, CDR2 YFSETQ. Filled out from reference TRBV5-1 and TRBJ2-5, the complete variable domain reads KAGVTQTPRYLIKTRGQQVTLSCSPISGHRSVSWYQQTPGQGLQFLFEYFSETQRNKGNFPGRFSGRQFSNSRSEMNVSTLELGDSALYLCASSLDAQKTQYFGPGTRLLVL.

This clonotype was observed a few times. The CDR3 DNA reads as TGTGCCAGCAGCTTACTAGCGGGGAACACCGGGGAGCTGTTTTTT. Translation gives CASSLLAGNTGELFF. V and J are TRBV11-2 and TRBJ2-2; 8 bases line up with TRBD2. The CDR3 totals 15 residues. Per the germline V gene, CDR1 is SGHAT and CDR2 is FQNNGV. J was trimmed by 1 base and V by 2 bases; bases with no gene match: 0.

The genes are TRBV9 and TRBJ1-5; TRBD1 is a possible D gene (5 bases). The CDR3 has 14 residues. CDR1 is SGDLS, CDR2 YYNGEE, per germline. V was trimmed by 4 bases and J by 5 bases, leaving 13 bases between them. DNA of the CDR3: TGTGCCAGCAGCTCCGACTCGGGACATCAGCCCCAGCATTTT. Protein: CASSSDSGHQPQHF.

This clonotype was observed a few times. The rearrangement joins TRBV20-1 to TRBJ1-4; the D gene is possibly TRBD1 (5 bases). The CDR3 is made up of 14 amino acids. Germline V gives CDR1 DFQATT, CDR2 SNEGSKA (reference sequence). The V end was cut by 6 bases, the J end by 1 base, with 12 bases between. The CDR3 region is CSAEGPGTNEKLFF. The DNA of the CDR3 is TGCAGTGCCGAGGGACCGGGAACTAATGAAAAACTGTTTTTT.

This clonotype was seen once. This chain links TRBV19 with TRBJ2-5, with D perhaps assigned TRBD1 or TRBD2 (5 bases each). Trimming pared 5 bases from V and 3 bases from J, leaving 16 bases between. This CDR3 spans 15 amino acids. Germline CDR1 and CDR2: LNHDA and SQIVND (reference sequence). CDR3 amino acids: CASSFSGTEKETQYF. CDR3 coding DNA: TGTGCCAGTAGTTTCTCCGGGACGGAAAAAGAGACCCAGTACTTC.

The rearrangement uses TRBV7-2 and TRBJ2-5; 8 bases match TRBD2. The CDR3 loop spans 16 amino acids. The V gene end was trimmed by 2 bases and the J gene end by 2 bases; junction bases not matched to a gene: 7. Germline-derived CDR1 and CDR2 are SGHTA and FQGNSA. This CDR3 reads CASSLITGGTQETQYF. The CDR3 nucleotides read TGTGCCAGCAGCTTAATCACGGGGGGGACACAAGAGACCCAGTACTTC.

The gene calls are TRBV7-3 and TRBJ2-1; maybe TRBD2 (6 bases). The CDR3 extends over 13 amino acids. Trimming pared 5 bases from V and 8 bases from J, leaving 13 bases between. The germline gives CDR1 SGHTA, CDR2 FQGTGA. The CDR3 region is CASSPTLAHEQFF. The CDR3 bases are TGTGCCAGCAGCCCGACACTAGCCCATGAGCAGTTCTTC.

The V call is TRBV7-2, the J call TRBJ2-3; 7 positions match TRBD2. This CDR3 is built from 14 residues. Germline CDR1 and CDR2: SGHTA and FQGNSA. The ends lost 4 bases at V and 4 bases at J; junction bases unmatched: 5. CDR3 in DNA: TGTGCCAGCAGCTGGGACTACCACCCAGATACGCAGTATTTT. Its protein product is CASSWDYHPDTQYF.

Many counts were recorded for this clonotype. The chain recombines TRBV5-1 with TRBJ2-3, with 7 positions matching TRBD2. Trimming cost V 4 bases and J 2 bases; bases outside gene matches: 10. CDR3 size: 16 residues. CDR1 is SGHRS, CDR2 YFSETQ, per germline. This CDR3 is CASSPAGLGNTDTQYF. DNA for the CDR3: TGCGCCAGCAGCCCAGCGGGGCTTGGAAACACAGATACGCAGTATTTT.

The rearrangement uses TRBV4-3 and TRBJ1-1, with D perhaps TRBD1 (5 bases). V dropped 0 bases and J dropped 4 bases, with 15 bases sitting between them. Looked up from germline, CDR1 is LGHNA and CDR2 is YSLEER. The CDR3 has 16 amino acids. CDR3: CASSQDPRGIITEAFF. The CDR3 nucleotides are TGCGCCAGCAGCCAAGATCCTAGGGGCATTATCACTGAAGCTTTCTTT.

This clonotype occurred a few times. V usage is TRBV9 and J usage is TRBJ2-5, with 7 bases matching TRBD1. V trimming: 3 bases; J trimming: 3 bases; junction bases outside the gene matches: 5. There are 14 residues in the CDR3. CDR1 and CDR2 (germline): SGDLS, YYNGEE. In DNA form, the CDR3 reads TGTGCCAGCAGCGCGACCGGGACAGAAGAGACCCAGTACTTC. Protein: CASSATGTEETQYF.

This clonotype was counted a few times. The V gene is TRBV20-1, the J gene TRBJ1-1; 7 bases are shared with TRBD1. V lost 5 bases, J lost 5 bases, and 11 bases stayed unmatched. Per the germline V gene, CDR1 is DFQATT and CDR2 is SNEGSKA (reference sequence). This CDR3 region has 14 residues. CDR3 region: CSAPGGQWGTEAFF. The CDR3 bases are TGCAGTGCTCCAGGGGGACAATGGGGGACTGAAGCTTTCTTT.

There are a few counts of this clonotype. The genes are TRBV12-3 or TRBV12-4 and TRBJ2-3; D is possibly TRBD2 (6 bases). The CDR3 totals 13 residues. V was shortened by 6 bases and J by 1 base, with 8 bases between the two germline ends. The DNA of the CDR3 is TGTGCCAGCAGACCTAGCGGCACAGATACGCAGTATTTT. The encoded protein is CASRPSGTDTQYF.

This sequence joins TRBV5-1 and TRBJ2-3; tentatively, D is TRBD1 or TRBD2 (6 bases each). V lost 7 bases and J lost 4, with 19 bases in between. CDR1 is SGHRS and CDR2 is YFSETQ in the germline V gene. The CDR3 sequence is 15 residues long. The CDR3 loop is CASSPVGGSADTQYF. CDR3 DNA: TGCGCCAGCTCCCCGGTGGGGGGCAGTGCAGATACGCAGTATTTT.

The chain couples TRBV7-3 to TRBJ1-4; D gene unclear. Deletions cut 5 bases from V and 6 bases from J, with 16 bases between. The CDR3 is made up of 15 amino acids. Germline V gene sequence: CDR1 SGHTA, CDR2 FQGTGA. The CDR3 coding sequence is TGTGCCAGCAGCCCGAAGTACCTTGGGGATGAAAAACTGTTTTTT. Amino acids: CASSPKYLGDEKLFF.

This clonotype was seen a handful of times. The gene calls are TRBV7-2 and TRBJ2-7; 7 bases map to TRBD1. Germline CDR1 and CDR2: SGHTA and FQGNSA. Trimming cost V 2 bases and J 6 bases; bases outside gene matches: 7. CDR3 size: 14 residues. The CDR3 DNA reads as TGTGCCAGCAGCTTAAGCTGGGACAGAGGCGAGCAGTACGTC. This translates into CASSLSWDRGEQYV.

This clonotype was observed at least ten times. The V call is TRBV29-1, the J call TRBJ1-4; 10 nucleotides match TRBD1. The CDR3 runs 13 residues. V lost 6 bases to trimming and J lost 8 bases; unmatched junction nucleotides: 6. Germline V gene lookup returns CDR1 SQVTM and CDR2 ANQGSEA. The CDR3 spells CSVATGGNEKLFF. DNA of the CDR3: TGCAGCGTCGCGACAGGGGGCAACGAAAAACTGTTTTTT.

This clonotype was counted a few times. The chain links TRBV4-1 to TRBJ2-1, with 8 bases fitting TRBD2. The CDR3 consists of 16 residues. Germline V gene lookup returns CDR1 MGHRA and CDR2 YSYEKL. With 0 bases clipped from V and 3 bases from J, the junction kept 4 bases outside the gene matches. CDR3 amino acids: CASSQEWTSLYNEQFF. The DNA of the CDR3 is TGCGCCAGCAGCCAAGAGTGGACTAGCCTCTACAATGAGCAGTTCTTC.

The chain joins TRBV4-3 to TRBJ1-1; 7 positions match TRBD1. The CDR3 has 17 amino acids. V gave up 4 bases and J gave up 1 base; unmatched junction bases: 12. From germline, CDR1 is LGHNA and CDR2 YSLEER. In nucleotides, the CDR3 is TGCGCCAGCAGCCCCGACAGGGTAAAGATCGGGAACACTGAAGCTTTCTTT. Amino acids: CASSPDRVKIGNTEAFF.